The entry below describes one TCR beta chain. The antigen remains unidentified. This specimen belongs to a study of radiation and T cells in renal cell carcinoma. Broader study findings: In blood, top tumor clones expanded by 2 weeks, shrinking by 4.

Time point meaning: blood 4 weeks post-SBRT, at nephrectomy. Stated treatment: 15 Gy SBRT to primary tumor, nephrectomy 4 weeks later. Nephrectomy followed 15 Gy stereotactic body radiation by 4 weeks. The CDR3 has 13 amino acids. V was shortened by 2 bases and J by 4 bases, with 5 bases between the two germline ends. From germline, CDR1 is SEHNR and CDR2 FQNEAQ (reference sequence). Produced via immunoSEQ multiplex PCR; TCRdb's table is partial and in-frame only. The table lists more than 120,000 clones, around 88% of them singletons. The receptor was isolated from a woman between 45 and 65 years old with renal cell carcinoma. The source was blood, collected from a patient whose treatment included radiotherapy and nephrectomy. The rearrangement uses TRBV7-9 and TRBJ2-2; the D is unclear. The CDR3 loop reads CASSLSSTGELFF. Here the CDR3 DNA reads TGTGCCAGCAGCTTATCTAGCACCGGGGAGCTGTTTTTT.